This TCR beta chain came from a study of cytomegalovirus exposure and HLA in healthy donors. Notes on the study in general: Fewer N-insertions than the approximately 700-donor mean were reportedly shown by an Asian-associated ancestry cluster in a later analysis. Segments of the TCR beta V type were, in most cases, productive about 87% or about 30% of the time in an earlier analysis.

Use of 60 Vbeta and 13 Jbeta primers characterized the PCR. How the authors handled the data: It was a later analysis that counted roughly 80 million unique TCR beta chains, of which about 10 million were shared. Profiled with immunoSEQ multiplex PCR; TCRdb holds only in-frame clones, not every one. The V and J calls and the clone size are those of that table, but D and trimming were determined from the DNA. The table includes nearly 110,000 clones, roughly four fifths detected once. The ends were cut back, 7 bases at V and 4 bases at J, with 16 bases in the middle. This CDR3 region has 14 residues. Germline V gene data show CDR1 as LNHDA and CDR2 as SQIVND (reference sequence). A note on this clone: Its antigen is undetermined.

The chain joins TRBV19 to TRBJ1-1; tentative D call: TRBD1 (5 bases). Sequenced sample: PBMCs. The TCR was taken from a woman between 45 and 60 years old in good health and CMV-seropositive. The CDR3 loop reads CASNFLGPGTEAFF. In nucleotides, the CDR3 is TGTGCCAGTAACTTCTTGGGGCCGGGCACTGAAGCTTTCTTT.